This TCR beta chain was retrieved from a study of blood T cell repertoires in COVID-19. Method: immunoSEQ multiplex PCR; TCRdb's copy keeps in-frame clones and lacks some. The profile shows tens of thousands of clones, about 86% of them singletons. Material: peripheral blood. The TCR was taken from a human donor in a cohort sampled during active COVID-19.

The CDR3 reads CASSLGGGMNTEAFF. The CDR3 nucleotides are TGCGCCAGCAGCTTGGGCGGCGGAATGAACACTGAAGCTTTCTTT. V usage is TRBV5-1 and J usage is TRBJ1-1; no firm D call. Germline assignment: CDR1 SGHRS and CDR2 YFSETQ. Between the trimmed V and J ends, which lost 0 bases and 0 bases, there was a span of 9 bases. The CDR3 runs to 15 residues. The complete variable domain, with remaining parts taken from reference TRBV5-1 and TRBJ1-1, reads KAGVTQTPRYLIKTRGQQVTLSCSPISGHRSVSWYQQTPGQGLQFLFEYFSETQRNKGNFPGRFSGRQFSNSRSEMNVSTLELGDSALYLCASSLGGGMNTEAFFGQGTRLTVV.